These 10 T cell receptor beta chains share one sample of origin, sequenced in a study of T cell repertoires in cytomegalovirus infection. From the reads, TCRdb called clonotypes with MiXCR, one entry per CDR3 protein. The top ten hold 40% to 55% of the sample, which has a few hundred thousand distinct CDR3 sequences, about a sixth seen once. Sample: CD8+ T cells from PBMCs. The origin of the receptors is a human donor in good health (CMV status not recorded). Some clones in this sample may be carry-over from other donors' samples.

The CDR3 DNA follows: TGTGCCAGCAGTTACGAACGGTGGAGGGTAATGAACACTGAAGCTTTCTTT. This encodes CASSYERWRVMNTEAFF. The chain uses TRBV6-2 or TRBV6-3 and TRBJ1-1; D uncertain. Trimming shortened V by 2 bases and J by 0 bases, and 16 bases separated the two germline ends. The CDR3 has 17 residues. Germline V gene lookup returns CDR1 MNHEY and CDR2 SVGEGT.

The chain combines TRBV12-5 with TRBJ2-3; TRBD1 agrees at 7 bases. Per the germline V gene, CDR1 is LGHNT and CDR2 is FRNRAP. The CDR3 consists of 15 residues. With 6 bases clipped from V and 2 bases from J, the junction kept 8 bases outside the gene matches. The CDR3 nucleotides are TGTGCTAGTGGCCACTCGGGACAGTTCACAGATACGCAGTATTTT. Its protein product is CASGHSGQFTDTQYF.

The rearrangement uses TRBV20-1 and TRBJ1-2; D is unresolved. The CDR3 totals 16 residues. V was clipped by 1 base and J by 3 bases, with 18 bases between them. Germline CDR1 and CDR2: DFQATT and SNEGSKA (reference sequence). CDR3 DNA sequence: TGCAGTGCTAGAGGACCCAACCCATGGCCGGACTATGGCTACACCTTC. Amino acids: CSARGPNPWPDYGYTF.

The chain links TRBV4-3 to TRBJ1-5; a weak D match, TRBD1 (6 bases). The germline V and J ends were trimmed by 0 bases and 5 bases, with 17 bases remaining between them. There are 17 residues in the CDR3. Germline V lookup: CDR1 LGHNA, CDR2 YSLEER. CDR3 sequence reads: CASSQDYAGAGDQPQHF. The DNA for the CDR3 is TGCGCCAGCAGCCAAGATTACGCAGGGGCAGGGGATCAGCCCCAGCATTTT.

V gene TRBV25-1 combines with J gene TRBJ1-1; no clear D gene. CDR1 is MGHDK, CDR2 SYGVNS, per germline. V was trimmed by 2 bases and J by 5 bases, leaving 12 bases between them. This CDR3 contains 14 residues. The CDR3 reads CASSEGMKRTEAFF. The CDR3 DNA sequence: TGTGCCAGCAGTGAAGGAATGAAGCGGACTGAAGCTTTCTTT.

This clonotype was counted at least ten times. The V call is TRBV28, the J call TRBJ2-1; a weak D match, TRBD2 (5 bases). The length of the CDR3 is 16 residues. Germline V gene lookup returns CDR1 MDHEN and CDR2 SYDVKM. The V and J ends lost 5 bases and 6 bases respectively, with 20 bases between them. CDR3 amino acids: CASSTREGFDFNEQFF. The CDR3 DNA reads as TGTGCCAGCAGTACCCGCGAGGGCTTTGATTTCAATGAGCAGTTCTTC.

This clonotype was counted only a few times. V and J are TRBV6-8 and TRBJ1-2, with D tentatively TRBD1 (5 bases). CDR1 is MNHGY and CDR2 is SAAAGT in the germline V gene. The CDR3 contains 13 residues. V was cut by 2 bases and J by 8 bases, with 12 bases left in between. The DNA of the CDR3 is TGTGCCAGCAGTTACGGATCGGGGGTCGGCTACACCTTC. Encoded protein: CASSYGSGVGYTF.

This clonotype has at least ten counts. The chain recombines TRBV2 with TRBJ2-1; D possibly matches TRBD1 or TRBD2 (5 bases each). Trimming left V 7 bases short and J 5 bases short, with 18 bases between. The CDR3 is made up of 15 amino acids. Looked up from germline, CDR1 is SNHLY and CDR2 is FYNNEI. CDR3 sequence reads: CASNIPPGPNNEQFF. The DNA of the CDR3 is TGTGCCAGCAACATACCCCCGGGACCGAACAATGAGCAGTTCTTC.

This clonotype has at least ten counts. The V and J genes are TRBV7-8 and TRBJ2-1; 10 bases match TRBD2. The CDR3 spans 15 residues. Germline V gene sequence: CDR1 SGHVS, CDR2 FQNEAQ. V lost 5 bases to trimming and J lost 8 bases; unmatched junction nucleotides: 9. The CDR3 nucleotides are TGTGCCAGCAGCCCGGCAGCGGGGGGGCCGTATGAGCAGTTCTTC. Its protein is CASSPAAGGPYEQFF.

V usage is TRBV4-3 and J usage is TRBJ2-3; 10 positions match TRBD1. The CDR3 runs 15 residues. CDR1 is LGHNA and CDR2 is YSLEER in the germline V gene. V dropped 1 base and J dropped 7; count of bases not matched to a gene: 5. This CDR3 reads CASSQADRGRNTQYF. Here the CDR3 DNA reads TGCGCCAGCAGCCAAGCTGACAGGGGGCGCAATACGCAGTATTTT.